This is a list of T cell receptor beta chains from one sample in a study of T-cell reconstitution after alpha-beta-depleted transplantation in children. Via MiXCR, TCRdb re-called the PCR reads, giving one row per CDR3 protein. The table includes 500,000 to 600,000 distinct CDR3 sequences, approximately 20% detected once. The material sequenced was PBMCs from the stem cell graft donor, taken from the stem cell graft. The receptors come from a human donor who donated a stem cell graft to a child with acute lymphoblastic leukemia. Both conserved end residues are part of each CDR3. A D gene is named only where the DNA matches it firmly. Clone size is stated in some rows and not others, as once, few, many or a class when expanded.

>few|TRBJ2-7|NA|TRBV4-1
TGCGCCAGCAGCCAAGTAGAAGGGGTCGACGAGCAGTACTTC
CASSQVEGVDEQYF
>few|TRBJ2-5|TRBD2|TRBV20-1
TGCAGTGCTATATCCCGGGGACTAGGCGTCTCGGGGCAAGAGACCCAGTACTTC
CSAISRGLGVSGQETQYF
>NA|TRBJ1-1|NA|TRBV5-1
TGCGCCAGCAGCTTGGATTGGGGGGCGCGCACTGAAGCTTTCTTT
CASSLDWGARTEAFF
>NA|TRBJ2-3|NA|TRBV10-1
TGCGCCAGCAGTGGCCCAGTTTGGACAGATACGCAGTATTTT
CASSGPVWTDTQYF
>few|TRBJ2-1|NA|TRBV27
TGTGCCAGCAGTTTACAGGGCTTCACCGCCTACCAGTTCTTC
CASSLQGFTAYQFF
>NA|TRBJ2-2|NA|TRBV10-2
TGCGCCAGCAGTGAGATGGTGGTCGGGGAGCTGTTTTTT
CASSEMVVGELFF
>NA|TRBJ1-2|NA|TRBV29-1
TGCAGCGCTTGGGACGGTTTGGACTATGGCTACACCTTC
CSAWDGLDYGYTF
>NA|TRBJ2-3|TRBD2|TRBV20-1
TGCAGTGCTAGAGATCTTATCGGCGGGAGAGGTCCAGATACGCAGTATTTT
CSARDLIGGRGPDTQYF
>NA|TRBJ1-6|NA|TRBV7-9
TGTGCCAGCAGCGCCGGGAACTATAATTCACCCCTCCACTTT
CASSAGNYNSPLHF
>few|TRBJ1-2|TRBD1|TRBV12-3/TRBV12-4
TGTGCCAGCAGGCTTCACGAGACAGGGAACTATGGCTACACCTTC
CASRLHETGNYGYTF
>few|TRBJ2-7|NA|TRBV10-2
TGCGCCAGCAGTGAGGCGAGAGCTCCCTACGAGCAGTACTTC
CASSEARAPYEQYF
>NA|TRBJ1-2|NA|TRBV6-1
TGTGCCAGCAGTGCCATGGGGAACTATGGCTACACCTTC
CASSAMGNYGYTF
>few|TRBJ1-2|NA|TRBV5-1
TGCGCCAGCAGCCCCCTCCGCTATAACTATGGCTACACCTTC
CASSPLRYNYGYTF
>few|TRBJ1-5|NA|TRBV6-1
TGTGCCAGCAGTGACAACAGGGCTAGCAATCAGCCCCAGCATTTT
CASSDNRASNQPQHF
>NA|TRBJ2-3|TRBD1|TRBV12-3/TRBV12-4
TGTGCCAGCAGGAGACCGGGACAGGGGATTGATACGCAGTATTTT
CASRRPGQGIDTQYF
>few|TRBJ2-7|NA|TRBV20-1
TGCAGTGCTAGATCGGACAGCTCCTACGAGCAGTACTTC
CSARSDSSYEQYF
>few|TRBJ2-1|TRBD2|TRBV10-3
TGTGCCATCAGTGAGCCGATTGGGACTAGCGGGAGGAGTAGGTCCTACAATGAGCAGTTCTTC
CAISEPIGTSGRSRSYNEQFF
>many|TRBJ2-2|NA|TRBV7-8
TGTGCCAGCAGCGCTGTGGTCGGGGAGCTGTTTTTT
CASSAVVGELFF
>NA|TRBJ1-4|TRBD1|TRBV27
TGTGCCAGCAGTTGGGACAGGGCAAATGAAAAACTGTTTTTT
CASSWDRANEKLFF
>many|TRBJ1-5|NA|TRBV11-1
TGTGCCAGCAGCTTCAGTAGCAATCAGCCCCAGCATTTT
CASSFSSNQPQHF
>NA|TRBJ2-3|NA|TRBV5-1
TGCGCCAGCAGCTTGGACGGGAGCGGCATCACAGATACGCAGTATTTT
CASSLDGSGITDTQYF
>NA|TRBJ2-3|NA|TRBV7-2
TGTGCCAGCAGCTTAGCGGCAACTAGCACAGATACGCAGTATTTT
CASSLAATSTDTQYF
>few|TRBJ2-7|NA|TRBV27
TGTGCCAGCAGCCGGAACAGGGTCGAGCAGTACTTC
CASSRNRVEQYF
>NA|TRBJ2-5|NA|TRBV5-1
TGCGCCAGCAGACCGACGGGAAAAGAGACCCAGTACTTC
CASRPTGKETQYF
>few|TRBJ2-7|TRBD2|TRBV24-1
TGTGCCACCAGTGATTTCGTGGGGGGGTTGTACGAGCAGTACTTC
CATSDFVGGLYEQYF
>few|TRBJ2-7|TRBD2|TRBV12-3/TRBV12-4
TGTGCCAGCAGTCCCCCAGCGGGAGGAACCTACGAGCAGTACTTC
CASSPPAGGTYEQYF
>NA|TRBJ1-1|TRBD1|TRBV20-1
TGCAGTGCTAGAGAGCAGGGGGCACTCATTGAAGCTTTCTTT
CSAREQGALIEAFF
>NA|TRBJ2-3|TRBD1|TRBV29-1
TGCAGCGGTCTCCGGGACAGGGGCACAGATACGCAGTATTTT
CSGLRDRGTDTQYF
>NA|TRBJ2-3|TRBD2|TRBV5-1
TGCGCCAGCAGCTTACTAGCGGGACCAGATACGCAGTATTTT
CASSLLAGPDTQYF
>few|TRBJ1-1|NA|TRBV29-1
TGCAGCGTTGCAGGGGTAAACACTGAAGCTTTCTTT
CSVAGVNTEAFF
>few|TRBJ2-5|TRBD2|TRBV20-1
TGCAGTGCTTTCCTAGCGGGGGCCTCGGGGACCCAGTACTTC
CSAFLAGASGTQYF
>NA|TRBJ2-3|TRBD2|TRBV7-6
TGTGCCAGCAGCTTAGGGCATGTAGCGGGAGACGGGAGAACAGATACGCAGTATTTT
CASSLGHVAGDGRTDTQYF
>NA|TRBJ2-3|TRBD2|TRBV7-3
TGTGCCAGCAGCTTAGGGGCTAGCGGGGATACGCAGTATTTT
CASSLGASGDTQYF
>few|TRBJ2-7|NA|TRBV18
TGTGCCAGCTCACCAGGGGAAGGGCGCGAGCAGTACTTC
CASSPGEGREQYF
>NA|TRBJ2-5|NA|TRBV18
TGTGCCAGCTCACCAGGTCGGGGCCAAGAGACCCAGTACTTC
CASSPGRGQETQYF
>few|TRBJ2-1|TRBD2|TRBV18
TGTGCCAGCTCGCACCGGGACTATCTACTATATGCCAATGAGCAGTTCTTC
CASSHRDYLLYANEQFF
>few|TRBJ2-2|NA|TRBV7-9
TGTGCCAGCAGCTCCCGGGACGGGCACACCGGGGAGCTGTTTTTT
CASSSRDGHTGELFF
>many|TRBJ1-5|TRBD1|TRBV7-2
TGTGCCAGCAGCCCGAGGGACAGGGGCAATCAGCCCCAGCATTTT
CASSPRDRGNQPQHF
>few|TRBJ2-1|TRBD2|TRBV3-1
TGTGCCAGCAGCCAAGGGTCCGGGAGGGCCGACAATGAGCAGTTCTTC
CASSQGSGRADNEQFF
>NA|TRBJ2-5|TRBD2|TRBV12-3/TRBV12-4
TGTGCCAGCAGTCTAGCGGGGTATCAAGAGACCCAGTACTTC
CASSLAGYQETQYF
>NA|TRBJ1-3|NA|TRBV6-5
TGTGCCAGCAGTTCAGTACAGGGCCGCTCTGGAAACACCATATATTTT
CASSSVQGRSGNTIYF
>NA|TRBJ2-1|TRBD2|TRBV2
TGTGCCCTCTGTTTAGCTAGAAGCGGGAGGAGCAACAATGAGCAGTTCTTC
CALCLARSGRSNNEQFF
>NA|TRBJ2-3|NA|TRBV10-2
TGCGCCAGCAGTGAGCCTCTGGGCCTAGCGTACAATACGCAGTATTTT
CASSEPLGLAYNTQYF
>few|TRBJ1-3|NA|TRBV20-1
TGCAGTGCTCTTGAGTTGGGCTCTGGAAACACCATATATTTT
CSALELGSGNTIYF
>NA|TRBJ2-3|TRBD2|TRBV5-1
TGCGCCAGCAGCCCCGTCACTAGCGAAGCGGATACGCAGTATTTT
CASSPVTSEADTQYF
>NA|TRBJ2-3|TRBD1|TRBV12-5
TGTGCTAGGGGTCGGGACAGGGATTTTGGAAGACGCACAGATACGCAGTATTTT
CARGRDRDFGRRTDTQYF
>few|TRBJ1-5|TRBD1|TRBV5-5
TGTGCCAGCAGCTTGGACCAGGGGGCACCGCCCCAGCATTTT
CASSLDQGAPPQHF
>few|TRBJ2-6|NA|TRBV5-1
TGCGCCAGCAGCTTGACAGGCTTCTTCTGGGCCAACGTCCTGACTTTC
CASSLTGFFWANVLTF
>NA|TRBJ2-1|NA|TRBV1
TGCACCAGCAGCCAAGGGGACAAAGCCTACAATGAGCAGTTCTTC
CTSSQGDKAYNEQFF
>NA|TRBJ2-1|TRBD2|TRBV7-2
TGTGCCAGCAGCTTAGCCATGTCTAGCGGGAGTTATCAGTTCTTC
CASSLAMSSGSYQFF
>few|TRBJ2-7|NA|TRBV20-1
TGCAGTGCAGAAGGGGCGGAATCCTACGAGCAGTACTTC
CSAEGAESYEQYF
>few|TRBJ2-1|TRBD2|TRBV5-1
TGCGCCAGCAGGGGGATAGCGGGAGGAGACGGTGAGCAGTTCTTC
CASRGIAGGDGEQFF
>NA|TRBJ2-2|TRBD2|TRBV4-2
TGTGCCAGCAGCCAGCCCGGGGAGCGGGAGGGCGGGGAGCTGTTTTTT
CASSQPGEREGGELFF
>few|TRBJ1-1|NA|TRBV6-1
TGTGCCAGCAGCGGGCCGAGGGCCACTGAAGCTTTCTTT
CASSGPRATEAFF